Following are 32 T cell receptor beta chains from one sample sequenced in a study of cytomegalovirus exposure and HLA in healthy donors. Clones were sequenced by immunoSEQ multiplex PCR, and TCRdb holds only the in-frame ones, with some missing. The repertoire holds approximately 170,000 clones, with 75% to 90% as singletons. Sample: PBMCs. Receptors originate from a man between 18 and 35 years old in good health and CMV-seropositive.

This chain connects TRBV27 to TRBJ2-2, with unresolved D. Trimming shortened V by 5 bases and J by 7 bases, and 11 bases separated the two germline ends. Germline CDR1 reads MNHEY; CDR2 reads SMNVEV (reference sequence). This CDR3 comprises 13 residues. The CDR3 loop reads CASSHNPSGELFF. The DNA of the CDR3 is TGTGCCAGCAGTCATAACCCCAGCGGGGAGCTGTTTTTT.

This clone was detected only a few times. This rearrangement joins TRBV4-1 to TRBJ2-7, with 8 bases identical to TRBD1. Trimming took 4 bases from V and 7 from J; bases not matched to a gene: 12. The CDR3 spans 15 residues. Looked up from germline, CDR1 is MGHRA and CDR2 is YSYEKL. The CDR3 DNA is TGCGCCAGCAGCCCAGGGGACAGGCCGAGCAGTGAGCAGTACTTC. As protein: CASSPGDRPSSEQYF.

This clone was observed many times. This rearrangement joins TRBV5-1 to TRBJ1-2; tentatively, D is TRBD1 (6 bases). CDR1 is SGHRS, CDR2 YFSETQ, per germline. Trimming left V 4 bases short and J 5 bases short, with 18 bases between. This CDR3 is built from 15 residues. CDR3: CASSLNPGDWYGYTF. In DNA, the CDR3 is TGCGCCAGCAGCCTGAACCCAGGGGATTGGTATGGCTACACCTTC.

Only a few counts were recorded for this clone. One end of the junction does not line up with germline, which may come from a read error. The chain has TRBV2 and TRBJ1-2, with 8 positions matching TRBD1. Germline V gene lookup returns CDR1 SNHLY and CDR2 FYNNEI. The CDR3 totals 12 residues. CDR3 region: CASREDRGGYTF. DNA of the CDR3: TGTGCCAGCAGAGAAGACAGGGGTGGCTACACCTTC.

This clone was recorded many times. The V call is TRBV19, the J call TRBJ2-2, with 11 bases aligning to TRBD2. V shed 6 bases and J 8 bases; nucleotides not matched to a gene: 5. This CDR3 has 14 amino acids. CDR1 is LNHDA and CDR2 is SQIVND in the germline V gene (reference sequence). DNA for the CDR3: TGTGCCAGTAGGGGGACTAGCGGCCGAGGGGAGCTGTTTTTT. It is translated as CASRGTSGRGELFF.

This clone appeared a single time. This chain joins TRBV9 and TRBJ2-3; D is undetermined. The CDR3 loop spans 14 amino acids. V shed 4 bases and J shed 5 bases, with 14 bases lying between them. Germline values: CDR1 SGDLS, CDR2 YYNGEE. The CDR3 region has the DNA TGTGCCAGCAGCCGAAGTCCCTCTAGAGATACGCAGTATTTT. As protein: CASSRSPSRDTQYF.

The rearrangement links TRBV30 to TRBJ1-1; unclear D gene. The CDR3 covers 12 residues. From germline, CDR1 is GTSNPN and CDR2 SVGIG (reference sequence). The ends were cut back, 4 bases at V and 1 base at J, with 7 bases in the middle. CDR3 region: CAWTPGNTEAFF. The CDR3 DNA reads TGTGCCTGGACGCCAGGGAACACTGAAGCTTTCTTT.

The chain employs TRBV7-9 and TRBJ2-7; a weak D match, TRBD2 (6 bases). Germline lookup yields CDR1 SEHNR and CDR2 FQNEAQ (reference sequence). The CDR3 is made up of 13 amino acids. The V gene lost 5 bases and the J gene lost 4 bases, with 12 bases spanning the gap. CDR3 in amino acids: CASSRPGGYEQYF. The CDR3 bases are TGTGCCAGCAGCCGCCCCGGGGGTTACGAGCAGTACTTC.

The chain recombines TRBV10-3 with TRBJ2-1; D is perhaps TRBD2 (5 bases). V gave up 3 bases and J gave up 8 bases, with 8 bases separating them. The CDR3 totals 12 residues. Germline lookup yields CDR1 ENHRY and CDR2 SYGVKD. CDR3 residues: CAISDSGDEQFF. The CDR3 nucleotides are TGTGCCATCAGTGATTCCGGGGATGAGCAGTTCTTC.

V and J are TRBV2 and TRBJ1-2; TRBD1 aligns across 11 bases. V shed 4 bases, J shed 1 base, and the junction held 8 bases outside the gene matches. Per the germline V gene, CDR1 is SNHLY and CDR2 is FYNNEI. This CDR3 is built from 17 residues. The CDR3 DNA is TGTGCCAGCAGTGGCTGGACAGGGGGCTGGAGTAACTATGGCTACACCTTC. It encodes CASSGWTGGWSNYGYTF. Variable domain in full (rest from reference TRBV2 and TRBJ1-2): EPEVTQTPSHQVTQMGQEVILRCVPISNHLYFYWYRQILGQKVEFLVSFYNNEISEKSEIFDDQFSVERPDGSNFTLKIRSTKLEDSAMYFCASSGWTGGWSNYGYTFGSGTRLTVV.

V gene TRBV7-8 combines with J gene TRBJ1-1; D is unclear. The CDR3 spans 13 residues. Germline-derived CDR1 and CDR2 are SGHVS and FQNEAQ. The V and J ends lost 5 bases and 3 bases respectively, with 10 bases between them. The CDR3 protein is CASSITRDTEAFF. The DNA for the CDR3 is TGTGCCAGCAGCATAACTCGGGACACTGAAGCTTTCTTT.

The chain's CDR3 is CASSSGQPYEAKNIQYF. DNA for the CDR3: TGTGCCAGCAGTTCGGGACAGCCCTACGAAGCCAAAAACATTCAGTACTTC. The chain couples TRBV2 to TRBJ2-4; 7 positions agree with TRBD1. The CDR3 spans 17 residues. In germline, CDR1 is SNHLY, CDR2 FYNNEI. V shed 5 bases, J shed 0 bases, and the junction held 10 bases outside the gene matches.

The sample holds a few counts of this clone. The CDR3 loop is CASSVGSDFEAFF. DNA of the CDR3: TGTGCCAGCAGCGTTGGGTCCGACTTTGAAGCTTTCTTT. The chain uses TRBV9 and TRBJ1-1; D not certain. The V end lost 2 bases, the J end lost 7 bases, and 12 bases lay between the germline ends. The CDR3 contains 13 residues. The V gene's germline CDR1 is SGDLS and CDR2 YYNGEE.

This chain joins TRBV30 and TRBJ2-3; 11 bases agree with TRBD2. V was pared by 2 bases and J by 4 bases, with 8 bases of the junction left unmatched. Germline CDR1 GTSNPN, CDR2 SVGIG (reference sequence). The CDR3 extends over 16 amino acids. In DNA, the CDR3 is TGTGCCTGGAGTCCTAGACTAGCGGGGACGGCAGATACGCAGTATTTT. Protein: CAWSPRLAGTADTQYF.

In this sample, this clone turned up once. CDR3 sequence (DNA): TGTGCCAGCAGTTTATTCGGGGACTCCTACAATGAGCAGTTCTTC. Residues: CASSLFGDSYNEQFF. The rearrangement joins TRBV27 to TRBJ2-1; the D gene is possibly TRBD2 (5 bases). Trimming took off 1 base at V and 0 bases at J, with 7 bases between the two ends. This CDR3 spans 15 amino acids. The germline V gene encodes CDR1 MNHEY and CDR2 SMNVEV (reference sequence).

The chain employs TRBV5-1 and TRBJ2-1, with 14 positions matching TRBD2. With 4 bases clipped from V and 4 bases from J, the junction kept 4 bases outside the gene matches. Germline assignment: CDR1 SGHRS and CDR2 YFSETQ. CDR3 length equals 16 residues. The CDR3 protein is CASSRGLAGAYNEQFF. Here the CDR3 DNA reads TGCGCCAGCAGCCGGGGACTAGCGGGAGCGTACAATGAGCAGTTCTTC.

This CDR3 reads CASQSAGEGAYEQYF. In DNA, the CDR3 is TGTGCCAGCCAATCCGCAGGTGAGGGAGCCTACGAGCAGTACTTC. This sequence joins TRBV27 and TRBJ2-7; a possible D gene is TRBD2 (5 bases). CDR3 length: 15 amino acids. V lost 8 bases and J 2 bases, leaving 19 bases between the germline ends. Germline V gene data show CDR1 as MNHEY and CDR2 as SMNVEV (reference sequence).

This chain links TRBV5-1 with TRBJ1-1, with TRBD1 matching over 8 bases. The CDR3 has 12 amino acids. Germline V CDR1 and CDR2: SGHRS, YFSETQ. V dropped 0 bases and J dropped 11; count of bases not matched to a gene: 3. CDR3 amino acids: CASSLGQGIAFF. The DNA for the CDR3 is TGCGCCAGCAGCTTGGGACAGGGGATTGCTTTCTTT.

The genes are TRBV28 and TRBJ1-2, with D perhaps TRBD1 (5 bases). The CDR3 extends over 12 amino acids. Germline V gives CDR1 MDHEN, CDR2 SYDVKM. V was cut by 5 bases and J by 4 bases, with 8 bases left in between. Here the CDR3 reads CASSPGLYGYTF. The DNA of the CDR3 is TGTGCCAGCAGTCCGGGACTCTATGGCTACACCTTC.

This clone has only one observation. The J gene is TRBJ2-1, the V gene TRBV14, with TRBD1 matching 8 bases. The CDR3 runs 17 residues. J was trimmed by 8 bases and V by 5 bases; bases with no gene match: 17. From germline, CDR1 is SGHDN and CDR2 FVKESK. The CDR3 spells CASSSHYGTGRGDEQFF. The CDR3 DNA follows: TGTGCCAGCAGCTCGCACTACGGGACAGGCCGAGGTGATGAGCAGTTCTTC.

This clone was observed a few times. This chain joins TRBV28 and TRBJ1-5, with 8 bases aligning to TRBD1. V shed 5 bases, J shed 2 bases, and the junction held 5 bases outside the gene matches. The CDR3 runs 15 residues. The germline V gene encodes CDR1 MDHEN and CDR2 SYDVKM. The DNA for the CDR3 is TGTGCCAGCAGTCCCCCGGACAGGGGCAATCAGCCCCAGCATTTT. Protein sequence: CASSPPDRGNQPQHF. The variable domain in full, completed from reference TRBV28 and TRBJ1-5, reads DVKVTQSSRYLVKRTGEKVFLECVQDMDHENMFWYRQDPGLGLRLIYFSYDVKMKEKGDIPEGYSVSREKKERFSLILESASTNQTSMYLCASSPPDRGNQPQHFGDGTRLSIL.

The chain combines TRBV6-1 with TRBJ2-3; D remains unclear. Germline-derived CDR1 and CDR2 are MNHNS and SASEGT. The CDR3 sequence is 12 residues long. V was pared by 5 bases and J by 3 bases, with 6 bases between. In DNA form, the CDR3 reads TGTGCCAGCAGTCCATCAACAGATACGCAGTATTTT. This encodes CASSPSTDTQYF.

J is TRBJ2-3 and V is TRBV5-1; 10 bases line up with TRBD2. With V trimmed by 0 bases and J by 1 base, 2 bases remained unmatched. From germline, CDR1 is SGHRS and CDR2 YFSETQ. The CDR3 consists of 16 residues. The CDR3 DNA is TGCGCCAGCAGCTTGGGGCTAGCGGGGGGCACAGATACGCAGTATTTT. Translation: CASSLGLAGGTDTQYF.

The rearrangement joins TRBV9 to TRBJ1-2; the D is unclear. The ends were cut back, 4 bases at V and 8 bases at J, with 15 bases in the middle. Germline loops: CDR1 SGDLS, CDR2 YYNGEE. The CDR3 covers 13 residues. The DNA for the CDR3 is TGTGCCAGCAGCCCTGACCCCGGAGGGGGCTACACCTTC. Protein sequence: CASSPDPGGGYTF.

The chain couples TRBV6-1 to TRBJ2-7; 7 bases map to TRBD1. Germline CDR1 reads MNHNS; CDR2 reads SASEGT. The CDR3 contains 14 residues. Trimming at V came to 1 base and at J to 2 bases, leaving 2 bases not matched to a gene. The CDR3 coding sequence is TGTGCCAGCAGTGAAGTGGGACAGACCTACGAGCAGTACTTC. Protein sequence: CASSEVGQTYEQYF.

The J gene is TRBJ1-1, the V gene TRBV27; D possibly corresponds to TRBD1 (5 bases). The CDR3 length is 14 residues. Germline assignment: CDR1 MNHEY and CDR2 SMNVEV (reference sequence). Between the trimmed V and J ends, which lost 2 bases and 5 bases, there was a span of 12 bases. The CDR3 coding sequence is TGTGCCAGCAGTTTAGGGGGGGTTGCAACTGAAGCTTTCTTT. Translation gives CASSLGGVATEAFF.

The V gene is TRBV7-8, the J gene TRBJ2-3; the D gene is possibly TRBD2 (6 bases). V lost 4 bases, J lost 4 bases, and 12 bases lay in between. The germline V gene has CDR1 SGHVS and CDR2 FQNEAQ. The CDR3 is 14 residues long. The CDR3 is CASSSGGLADTQYF. The CDR3 nucleotides are TGTGCCAGCAGCTCTGGAGGGCTGGCAGATACGCAGTATTTT.

This clone was picked up one time. The rearrangement joins TRBV7-9 to TRBJ2-7, with D possibly being TRBD1 (5 bases). The CDR3 spans 14 residues. The V gene's germline CDR1 is SEHNR and CDR2 FQNEAQ (reference sequence). Trimming took 5 bases from V and 2 from J, leaving 13 bases between them. The CDR3 DNA is TGTGCCAGCAGCCCTCCGACAGCAACCTACGAGCAGTACTTC. Its translation: CASSPPTATYEQYF.

The genes are TRBV29-1 and TRBJ2-5; the D gene is possibly TRBD1 (7 bases). The ends were cut back, 4 bases at V and 5 bases at J, with 14 bases in the middle. This CDR3 is built from 13 residues. The germline CDR1 and CDR2 sequences are SQVTM and ANQGSEA. CDR3 protein: CSVGFRGRETQYF. The CDR3 nucleotides read TGCAGCGTTGGATTCAGGGGGAGGGAGACCCAGTACTTC.

The chain couples TRBV20-1 to TRBJ2-7; D may be TRBD1 (6 bases). The V gene's germline CDR1 is DFQATT and CDR2 SNEGSKA (reference sequence). V shed 4 bases and J shed 3 bases, with 7 bases lying between them. This CDR3 is built from 11 residues. This CDR3 is CSAMDSYEQYF. The CDR3 nucleotides are TGCAGTGCTATGGACAGCTACGAGCAGTACTTC.

This chain links TRBV14 with TRBJ1-3; D is ambiguous. The CDR3 is made up of 12 amino acids. The V and J ends lost 9 bases and 4 bases respectively, with 10 bases between them. From germline, CDR1 is SGHDN and CDR2 FVKESK. This CDR3 is CARPGPGNTIYF. DNA of the CDR3: TGTGCCAGACCTGGGCCCGGAAACACCATATATTTT.

V and J are TRBV30 and TRBJ2-7; 7 nucleotides align to TRBD2. This CDR3 spans 13 amino acids. Trimming took 3 bases from V and 3 from J; bases not matched to a gene: 5. CDR1 and CDR2 (germline): GTSNPN, SVGIG (reference sequence). CDR3 DNA: TGTGCCTGGAGGAATCCGGGGGGCTACGAGCAGTACTTC. Amino acid sequence: CAWRNPGGYEQYF.